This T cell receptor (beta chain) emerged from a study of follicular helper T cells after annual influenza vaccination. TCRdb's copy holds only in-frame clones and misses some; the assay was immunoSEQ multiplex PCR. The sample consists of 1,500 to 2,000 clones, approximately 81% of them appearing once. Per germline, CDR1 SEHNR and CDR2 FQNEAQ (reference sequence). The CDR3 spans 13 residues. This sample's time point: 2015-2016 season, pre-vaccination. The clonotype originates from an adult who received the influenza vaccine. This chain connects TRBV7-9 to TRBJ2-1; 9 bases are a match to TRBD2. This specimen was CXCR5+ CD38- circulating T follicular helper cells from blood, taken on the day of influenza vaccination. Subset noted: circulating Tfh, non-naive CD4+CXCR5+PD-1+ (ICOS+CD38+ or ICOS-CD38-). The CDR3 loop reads CACGLAGSNEQFF. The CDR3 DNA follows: TGTGCTTGCGGGCTAGCGGGATCCAATGAGCAGTTCTTC.